This T cell receptor (beta chain) was observed in a study of regulatory T cells in long-lasting Graves disease (dated by TCRdb to 2020 to 2023). Notes on the research overall: To count as having persistent Graves' disease, a patient had to have received antithyroid drug treatment for over 5 years with TSH receptor autoantibodies remaining persistently positive. Patients with persistent Graves' disease were compared with patients with newly diagnosed Graves' disease using TCR sequencing and RNA sequencing of peripheral blood. The study was registered as a clinical trial and conducted in China. A total of some 33 samples were covered by TCR sequencing, comprising roughly 13 persistent and some 20 newly diagnosed Graves' disease patients. In the clinical cohort, patients with persistent Graves' disease had used antithyroid drugs for an average of around 9.3 years. Study-wide findings and limitations: A larger number of public clonotypes was shared among persistent patients (fewer than 3,000) than among newly diagnosed patients (roughly 980). Compared with newly diagnosed patients, persistent Graves' disease patients had lower TCR Shannon entropy and fewer highly expanded clones, which suggests clonal expansion. Only peripheral blood was studied, because thyroid tissue, the primary lesion, was inaccessible. The authors acknowledged the small sample size as a limitation that may reduce accuracy. Only the TCR beta chain was sequenced and analyzed. Persistent disease showed preferential use of TRBV28, TRBJ1-2 and TRBJ2-5, whereas newly diagnosed disease favored TRBV20-1 and TRBJ2-1.

Library preparation employed multiplex PCR. Sequencing took place on an Illumina HiSeq 4000. To build TCR beta libraries, CDR3 regions were amplified by Arm-PCR using iRepertoire HTBI primers. Before sequencing, the PCR products underwent gel purification. The authors processed their data as follows. Gene usage analysis of CDR3 amino acid clonotypes relied on the 60 to 65 TRBV and 12 to 15 TRBJ segments identified across samples. Filtered high-quality paired reads were merged into contigs using COPE and FqMerger. BLAST was used to align contigs to IMGT TRBV, TRBD and TRBJ reference genes, and CDR3 was defined according to IMGT. Clonotypes above 0.1% frequency were classified as highly expanded clones. Shannon entropy served as the measure of repertoire diversity, while the Gini coefficient captured V-J evenness. Clonotypes shared by more than one individual were considered public. The public reads were quality trimmed at Q25 with fastp and then assembled into clones with MiXCR by TCRdb, keeping productive beta chains. Every CDR3 protein is listed once, alongside the most common genes and DNA of its rows. The V and J calls reflect TCRdb's pipeline rather than the authors' work. This sample has a few hundred thousand distinct CDR3 sequences in its table, and about 20% of those were observed once. The biggest ten clones account for under 15% of the sample.

This clonotype turned up a few times. The specificity of this receptor is unknown. Base qualities are not provided; no much larger clone lies one nucleotide away. The time point label corresponds to: persistent/refractory GD, antithyroid drugs over 5 years with positive TRAb. For both TCR sequencing and RNA sequencing, RNA was extracted from PBMCs using TRIzol. Graves' disease was diagnosed according to American Thyroid Association guidelines. Patients were recruited from an endocrinology department in Xi'an, China. Each patient gave approximately 10 milliliters of peripheral blood, collected in an EDTA anticoagulant tube. Ficoll Paque Plus density gradient separation was used to isolate PBMCs, and no additional T cell sorting was done. An Agilent 2100 Bioanalyzer and agarose gel were used to check RNA quality, and a NanoDrop 2000 was used to measure RNA concentration. The CDR3 runs 18 residues from the cysteine to the phenylalanine. CDR3 DNA only is kept here, 54 bases in frame from base 1. Deletion took 7 bases off V and 6 bases off J, with a span of 29 bases between the germline ends. CDR1 and CDR2 are read off the germline V gene as MDHEN and SYDVKM.

The TCR comes from a female donor with Graves disease. The sequence joins TRBV28 to TRBJ2-3; TRBD2 is perhaps the D gene, given 5 matching bases. This material consisted of peripheral blood mononuclear cells (PBMCs), taken when the disease was refractory, from a patient treated with antithyroid drugs. CDR3 reads: CASTFGPSRDTLSDTQYF. The DNA reads TGTGCCAGCACCTTCGGGCCCAGCCGGGATACCCTATCGGATACGCAGTATTTT.